This entry describes one T cell receptor (beta chain). This sample is drawn from a study of blood T cell repertoires in COVID-19. On the study more broadly: Researchers got acute and convalescent COVID-19 samples from the United States, Italy and Spain. Nucleic acid was either cDNA or gDNA, and it came from T cells, B-cell-depleted T cells, or PBMCs.

The length of the CDR3 is 14 residues. The V end lost 6 bases, the J end lost 0 bases, and 11 bases lay between the germline ends. Germline V lookup: CDR1 LGHDT, CDR2 YNNKEL (reference sequence). In the original processing: Cell counts per sample came from amplifying reference gene primers. Sequencing was performed with immunoSEQ multiplex PCR; in TCRdb, only in-frame clones are kept and a portion is missing. V, J and clone size are taken as reported in that table, and D and trimming were inferred from the DNA itself. Of approximately 86,000 clones listed, 89% are singletons. The clonotype comes from a man aged 50 or older with acute or convalescent COVID-19. The rearrangement uses TRBV3-1 (or the pseudogene TRBV3-2) and TRBJ1-1; a weak D match, TRBD1 (6 bases). The sample taken for sequencing was peripheral blood. The CDR3 DNA sequence: TGTGCCAGCAGGGAAGGGGGGGTGAACACTGAAGCTTTCTTT. Translating gives CASREGGVNTEAFF.